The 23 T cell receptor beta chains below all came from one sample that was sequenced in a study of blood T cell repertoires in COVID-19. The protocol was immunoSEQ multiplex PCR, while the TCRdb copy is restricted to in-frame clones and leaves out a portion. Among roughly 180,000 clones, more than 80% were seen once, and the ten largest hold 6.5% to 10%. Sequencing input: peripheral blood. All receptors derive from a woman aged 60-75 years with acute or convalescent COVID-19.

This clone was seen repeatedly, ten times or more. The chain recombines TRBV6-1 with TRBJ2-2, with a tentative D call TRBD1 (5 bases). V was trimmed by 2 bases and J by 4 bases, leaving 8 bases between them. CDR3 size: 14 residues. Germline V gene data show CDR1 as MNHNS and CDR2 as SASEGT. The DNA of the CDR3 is TGTGCCAGCAGTGAACAGGGTAGCACCGGGGAGCTGTTTTTT. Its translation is CASSEQGSTGELFF.

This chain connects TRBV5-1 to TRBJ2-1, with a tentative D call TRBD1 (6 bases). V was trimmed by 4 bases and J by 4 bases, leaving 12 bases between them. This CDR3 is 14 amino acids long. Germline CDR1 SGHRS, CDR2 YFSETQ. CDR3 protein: CASSGDINYNEQFF. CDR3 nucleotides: TGCGCCAGCAGCGGGGACATCAATTACAATGAGCAGTTCTTC.

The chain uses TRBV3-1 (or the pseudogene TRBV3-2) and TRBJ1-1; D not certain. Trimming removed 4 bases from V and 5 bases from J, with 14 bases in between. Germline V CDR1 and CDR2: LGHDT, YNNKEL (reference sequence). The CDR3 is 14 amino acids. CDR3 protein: CASSLGRGLTEAFF. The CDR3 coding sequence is TGTGCCAGCAGCCTAGGACGGGGATTGACTGAAGCTTTCTTT.

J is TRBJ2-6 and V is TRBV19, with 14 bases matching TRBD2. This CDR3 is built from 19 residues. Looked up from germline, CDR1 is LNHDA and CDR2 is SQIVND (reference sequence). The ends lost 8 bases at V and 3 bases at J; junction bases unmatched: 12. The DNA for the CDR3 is TGTGCCAGTTCAGAGGCGGGACTAGCGGGAGTAGTTGGGGCCAACGTCCTGACTTTC. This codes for CASSEAGLAGVVGANVLTF.

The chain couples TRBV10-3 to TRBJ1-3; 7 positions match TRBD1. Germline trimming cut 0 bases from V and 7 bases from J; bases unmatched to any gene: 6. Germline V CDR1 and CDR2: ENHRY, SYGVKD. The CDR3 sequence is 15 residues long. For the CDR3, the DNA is TGTGCCATCAGTGAGTCGCCGGGACAGAGCAACACCATATATTTT. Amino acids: CAISESPGQSNTIYF.

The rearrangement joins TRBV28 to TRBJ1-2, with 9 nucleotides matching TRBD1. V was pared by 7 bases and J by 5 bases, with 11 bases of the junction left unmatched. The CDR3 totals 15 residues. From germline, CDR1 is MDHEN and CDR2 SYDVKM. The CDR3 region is CASNPSGTGIYGYTF. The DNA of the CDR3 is TGTGCCAGCAATCCCTCCGGGACAGGGATTTATGGCTACACCTTC.

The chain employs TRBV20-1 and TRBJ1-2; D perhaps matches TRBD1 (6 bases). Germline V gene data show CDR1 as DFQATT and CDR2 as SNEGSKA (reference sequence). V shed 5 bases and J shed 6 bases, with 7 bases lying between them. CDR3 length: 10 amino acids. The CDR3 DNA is TGCAGTGCTCAGGGGAATGGCTACACCTTC. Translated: CSAQGNGYTF.

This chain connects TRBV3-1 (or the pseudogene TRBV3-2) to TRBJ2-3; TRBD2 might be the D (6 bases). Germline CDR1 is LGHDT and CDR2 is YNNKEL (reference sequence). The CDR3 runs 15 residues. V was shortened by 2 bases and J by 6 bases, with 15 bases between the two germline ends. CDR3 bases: TGTGCCAGCAGCCAACAGGTGCTGGCGGGGGATACGCAGTATTTT. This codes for CASSQQVLAGDTQYF.

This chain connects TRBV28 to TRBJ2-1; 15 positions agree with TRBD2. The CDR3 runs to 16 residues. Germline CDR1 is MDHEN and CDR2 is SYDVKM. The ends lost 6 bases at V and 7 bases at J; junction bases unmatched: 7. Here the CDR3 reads CASSQPGTSGRNEQFF. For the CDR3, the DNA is TGTGCCAGCAGCCAGCCAGGGACTAGCGGGAGGAATGAGCAGTTCTTC.

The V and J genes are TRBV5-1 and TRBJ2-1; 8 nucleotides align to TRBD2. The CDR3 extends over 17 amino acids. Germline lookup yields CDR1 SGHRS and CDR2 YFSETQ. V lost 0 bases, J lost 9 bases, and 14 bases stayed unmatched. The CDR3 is CASSLAPIGAGDTEQFF. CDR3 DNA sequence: TGCGCCAGCAGCTTGGCTCCTATAGGAGCGGGAGACACTGAGCAGTTCTTC.

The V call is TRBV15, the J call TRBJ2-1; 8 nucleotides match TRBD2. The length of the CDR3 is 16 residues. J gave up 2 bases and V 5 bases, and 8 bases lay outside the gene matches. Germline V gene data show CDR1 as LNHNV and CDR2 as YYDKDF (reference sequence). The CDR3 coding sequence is TGTGCCACCAGCCCCTCAGGACTAGCAACCTACAATGAGCAGTTCTTC. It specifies CATSPSGLATYNEQFF.

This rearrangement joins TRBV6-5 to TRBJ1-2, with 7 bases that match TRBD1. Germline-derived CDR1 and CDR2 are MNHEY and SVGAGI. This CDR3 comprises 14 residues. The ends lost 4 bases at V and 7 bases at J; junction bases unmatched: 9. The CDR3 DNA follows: TGTGCCAGCAGTTCCTTACCCGGGACAGCTGGCTACACCTTC. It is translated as CASSSLPGTAGYTF.

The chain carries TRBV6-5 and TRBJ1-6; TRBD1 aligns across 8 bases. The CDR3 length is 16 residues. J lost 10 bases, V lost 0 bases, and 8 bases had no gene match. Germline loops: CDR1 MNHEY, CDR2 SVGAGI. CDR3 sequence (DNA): TGTGCCAGCAGTTACTCTTGGACAGGGCAGGGCTCACCCCTCCACTTT. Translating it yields CASSYSWTGQGSPLHF.

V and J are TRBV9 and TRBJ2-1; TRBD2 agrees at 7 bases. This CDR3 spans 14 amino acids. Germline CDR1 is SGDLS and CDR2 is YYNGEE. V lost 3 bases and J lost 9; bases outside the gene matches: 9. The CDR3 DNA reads TGTGCCAGCAGCGCAAGCGGGATGAGTGGTGAGCAGTTCTTC. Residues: CASSASGMSGEQFF.

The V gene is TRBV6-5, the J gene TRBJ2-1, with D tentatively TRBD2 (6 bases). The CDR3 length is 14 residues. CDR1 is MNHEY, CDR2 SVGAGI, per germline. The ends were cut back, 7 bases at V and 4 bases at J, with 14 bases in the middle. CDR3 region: CASTNLGSYNEQFF. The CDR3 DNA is TGTGCCAGCACCAACCTCGGGAGTTACAATGAGCAGTTCTTC.

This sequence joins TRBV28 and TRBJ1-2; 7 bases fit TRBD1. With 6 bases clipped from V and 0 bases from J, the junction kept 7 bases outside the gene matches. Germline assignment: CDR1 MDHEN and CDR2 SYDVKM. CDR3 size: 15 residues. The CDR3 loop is CASRDNRGTNYGYTF. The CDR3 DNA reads TGTGCCAGCAGGGACAACAGGGGAACTAACTATGGCTACACCTTC.

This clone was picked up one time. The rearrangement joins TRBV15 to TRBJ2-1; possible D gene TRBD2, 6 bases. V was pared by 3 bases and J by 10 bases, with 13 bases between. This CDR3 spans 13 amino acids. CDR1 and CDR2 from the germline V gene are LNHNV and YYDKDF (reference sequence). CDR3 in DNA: TGTGCCACCAGCAGTCATAGCGGAAGCGAGCAGTTCTTC. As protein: CATSSHSGSEQFF. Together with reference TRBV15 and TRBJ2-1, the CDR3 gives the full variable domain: DAMVIQNPRYQVTQFGKPVTLSCSQTLNHNVMYWYQQKSSQAPKLLFHYYDKDFNNEADTPDNFQSRRPNTSFCFLDIRSPGLGDTAMYLCATSSHSGSEQFFGPGTRLTVL.

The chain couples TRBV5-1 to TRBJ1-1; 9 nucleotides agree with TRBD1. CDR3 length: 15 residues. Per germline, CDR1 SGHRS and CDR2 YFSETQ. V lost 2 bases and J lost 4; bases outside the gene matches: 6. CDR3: CASSLQGAKGTEAFF. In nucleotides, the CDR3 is TGCGCCAGCAGCTTACAGGGGGCAAAGGGCACTGAAGCTTTCTTT.

The CDR3 DNA reads as TGTGCCAGCAGCTCAGGGGCAACTAATGAAAAACTGTTTTTT. Translating it yields CASSSGATNEKLFF. The V gene is TRBV11-2, the J gene TRBJ1-4; possible D gene TRBD1, 6 bases. Germline V CDR1 and CDR2: SGHAT, FQNNGV. The CDR3 has 14 residues. Trimming pared 4 bases from V and 0 bases from J, leaving 6 bases between.

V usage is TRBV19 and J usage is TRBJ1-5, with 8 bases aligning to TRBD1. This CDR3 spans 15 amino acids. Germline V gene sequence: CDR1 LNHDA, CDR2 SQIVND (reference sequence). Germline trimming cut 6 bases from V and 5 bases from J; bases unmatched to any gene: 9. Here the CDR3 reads CASRSTGVQHQPQHF. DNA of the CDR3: TGTGCCAGTAGGTCGACAGGGGTACAACATCAGCCCCAGCATTTT.

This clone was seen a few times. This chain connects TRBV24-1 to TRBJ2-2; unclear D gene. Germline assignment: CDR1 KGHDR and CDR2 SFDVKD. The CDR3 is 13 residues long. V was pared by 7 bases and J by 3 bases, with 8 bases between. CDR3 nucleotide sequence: TGTGCCACCAGCCGAGATTACACCGGGGAGCTGTTTTTT. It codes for CATSRDYTGELFF.

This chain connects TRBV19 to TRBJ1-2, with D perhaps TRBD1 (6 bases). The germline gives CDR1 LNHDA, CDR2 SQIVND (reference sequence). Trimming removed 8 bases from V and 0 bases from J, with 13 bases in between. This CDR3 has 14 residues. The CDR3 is CASLDSNTNYGYTF. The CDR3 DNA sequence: TGTGCCAGTTTGGACAGTAATACTAACTATGGCTACACCTTC.

DNA of the CDR3: TGCAGCGTTGAATTTTCAGGGACTGAAGCTTTCTTT. It translates to CSVEFSGTEAFF. The V call is TRBV29-1, the J call TRBJ1-1, with TRBD1 as a possible D gene (5 bases). CDR1 is SQVTM and CDR2 is ANQGSEA in the germline V gene. The CDR3 covers 12 residues. Trimming left V 2 bases short and J 5 bases short, with 9 bases between.